This TCR beta chain was observed in a study of radiotherapy plus CTLA-4 blockade in lung cancer. About the study: Objective responses arose in approximately 17% of patients, and around 30% experienced disease control.

On this clone itself: The target antigen is unknown.

Participants had chemo-refractory metastatic non-small-cell lung cancer and were treated with focal radiation plus ipilimumab CTLA-4 blockade. Repertoires were generated with immunoSEQ multiplex PCR, while TCRdb's copy carries only in-frame clones and drops some. The table includes roughly 130,000 clones, 70% to 90% detected once. The CDR3 has 15 amino acids. Germline V gives CDR1 SGDLS, CDR2 YYNGEE. The ends lost 4 bases at V and 2 bases at J; junction bases unmatched: 6. Study results and caveats: Tumor-derived TCR clones expanded in blood after radiotherapy plus ipilimumab. Best predicting response, reportedly, were early blood T cell clone dynamics, with interferon-beta.

The rearrangement uses TRBV9 and TRBJ2-1; 7 bases map to TRBD2. The sample here was peripheral blood, taken from a patient treated with radiotherapy plus ipilimumab. This TCR derives from a human donor with non-small cell lung cancer that progressed on radiotherapy plus ipilimumab. The CDR3 DNA reads TGTGCCAGCAGCCCCCACCTAGCGGCCTACAATGAGCAGTTCTTC. It codes for CASSPHLAAYNEQFF. The full variable domain, with the rest looked up from reference TRBV9 and TRBJ2-1, is DSGVTQTPKHLITATGQRVTLRCSPRSGDLSVYWYQQSLDQGLQFLIQYYNGEERAKGNILERFSAQQFPDLHSELNLSSLELGDSALYFCASSPHLAAYNEQFFGPGTRLTVL.